This TCR beta chain derives from a study of blood T cell repertoires in COVID-19. On the study more broadly: PBMCs, B-cell-depleted T cells, or T cells provided the cDNA or gDNA that made up the material.

Per the original methods: Reference gene primer amplification gave nucleated cell count estimates. Profiled with immunoSEQ multiplex PCR; TCRdb holds only in-frame clones, not every one. V, J and clone size derive from that table, while D and trimming were established from the DNA sequence. The table shows roughly 60,000 clones, with roughly 86% occurring only once. Source material: peripheral blood. This clonotype was sampled from a man aged 35 to 55 with COVID-19, enrolled during active disease.

CDR3 bases: TGTGCCAGCAGCGTAGGCCCCTCGGGGTCGACAGGGGGTGCCTTCTTC. Encoded protein: CASSVGPSGSTGGAFF. The chain joins TRBV9 to TRBJ2-1; 9 bases match TRBD1. The CDR3 length is 16 residues. The V and J ends lost 0 bases and 16 bases, in that order; junction bases with no gene match: 17. Germline assignment: CDR1 SGDLS and CDR2 YYNGEE.